Following are 24 T cell receptor beta chains from one sample sequenced in a study of blood T cell repertoires in COVID-19. Here immunoSEQ multiplex PCR was the method, and the copy in TCRdb shows in-frame clones only, minus some. The sample gives 250,000 to 300,000 clones, approximately 79% of which show up once; around 4.1% is in the top ten. The sample consisted of PBMCs or T cells enriched from blood (not recorded which). Every receptor here comes from a man in his thirties or forties with acute COVID-19.

This CDR3 reads CASSWRWVDGIQYF. The CDR3 DNA follows: TGCGCCAGCAGTTGGAGATGGGTCGATGGCATTCAGTACTTC. The V and J genes are TRBV23-1 and TRBJ2-4; unclear D gene. TRBV23-1 is placed among ORFs of uncertain function. Between the trimmed V and J ends, which lost 5 bases and 9 bases, there was a span of 17 bases. The CDR3 is 14 residues long.

V and J are TRBV11-2 and TRBJ1-5; the D is unclear. The CDR3 covers 13 residues. The germline V gene encodes CDR1 SGHAT and CDR2 FQNNGV. The V gene lost 4 bases and the J gene lost 2 bases, with 6 bases spanning the gap. The DNA of the CDR3 is TGTGCCAGCAGCTCCCTCGGCAATCAGCCCCAGCATTTT. Translating gives CASSSLGNQPQHF.

This chain uses TRBV7-9 with TRBJ1-5, with D unclear. The germline V gene has CDR1 SEHNR and CDR2 FQNEAQ (reference sequence). The length of the CDR3 is 14 residues. V gave up 1 base and J gave up 1 base, with 5 bases separating them. The CDR3 DNA is TGTGCCAGCAGCTTAGTTTCGAGCAATCAGCCCCAGCATTTT. Amino acid sequence: CASSLVSSNQPQHF.

This chain connects TRBV23-1 to TRBJ2-1, with D perhaps TRBD2 (5 bases). TRBV23-1 is classed as an ORF, of uncertain function. The length of the CDR3 is 13 residues. Trimming left V 5 bases short and J 6 bases short, with 11 bases between. CDR3 DNA sequence: TGCGCCAGCAGTTGCCTAGCCCCCAATGAGCAGTTCTTC. Residues: CASSCLAPNEQFF.

The chain combines TRBV4-3 with TRBJ2-2, with D perhaps TRBD2 (6 bases). Germline V gene sequence: CDR1 LGHNA, CDR2 YSLEER. Trimming shortened V by 5 bases and J by 0 bases, and 13 bases separated the two germline ends. This CDR3 contains 16 residues. The CDR3 DNA follows: TGCGCCAGCAGCACCCTAGCGCCAGCGAACACCGGGGAGCTGTTTTTT. As protein: CASSTLAPANTGELFF.

The chain employs TRBV4-2 and TRBJ2-6; 8 bases are a match to TRBD1. J gave up 0 bases and V 3 bases, and 13 bases lay outside the gene matches. CDR1 LGHNA and CDR2 YNFKEQ come from the germline V gene. The CDR3 length is 20 residues. The CDR3 spells CASSHEDRAPSYSGANVLTF. The DNA of the CDR3 is TGTGCCAGCAGCCACGAGGACAGGGCCCCCTCTTACTCTGGGGCCAACGTCCTGACTTTC.

The chain has TRBV7-8 and TRBJ1-1; 7 nucleotides agree with TRBD1. Germline values: CDR1 SGHVS, CDR2 FQNEAQ. CDR3 length: 12 residues. Unmatched junction bases numbered 8, after V lost 5 bases and J lost 11 bases. The CDR3 sequence: CASSPRTGKAFF. The CDR3 nucleotides are TGTGCCAGCAGCCCCCGGACAGGAAAGGCTTTCTTT.

This chain links TRBV9 with TRBJ2-5; 10 bases agree with TRBD1. The germline V gene encodes CDR1 SGDLS and CDR2 YYNGEE. J lost 1 base, V lost 2 bases, and 11 bases had no gene match. This CDR3 region has 18 residues. The CDR3: CASSVRDRGRGGQETQYF. CDR3 DNA sequence: TGTGCCAGCAGCGTCCGGGACAGGGGTCGCGGGGGCCAAGAGACCCAGTACTTC.

The chain has TRBV28 and TRBJ1-5, with D perhaps TRBD1 (6 bases). The CDR3 is 13 amino acids. Trimming removed 9 bases from V and 6 bases from J, with 15 bases in between. Germline CDR1 is MDHEN and CDR2 is SYDVKM. CDR3 sequence reads: CASLSGGLQPQHF. For the CDR3, the DNA is TGTGCCAGTCTTTCTGGGGGCCTTCAGCCCCAGCATTTT.

The chain joins TRBV19 to TRBJ1-5; a possible D gene is TRBD1 (5 bases). V lost 0 bases to trimming and J lost 4 bases, with 13 bases between them. Germline lookup yields CDR1 LNHDA and CDR2 SQIVND (reference sequence). CDR3 size: 16 residues. The chain's CDR3 is CASSIDQAGLNQPQHF. CDR3 DNA sequence: TGTGCCAGTAGTATAGATCAGGCAGGGCTTAATCAGCCCCAGCATTTT.

The chain joins TRBV27 to TRBJ1-5, with a weak D call TRBD1 (5 bases). Trimming removed 1 base at V and 4 bases at J, with 8 bases between. Germline CDR1 reads MNHEY; CDR2 reads SMNVEV (reference sequence). This CDR3 region has 14 residues. The CDR3 sequence: CASSLFGQNQPQHF. The CDR3 coding sequence is TGTGCCAGCAGTTTATTCGGACAAAATCAGCCCCAGCATTTT.

Only a few counts were recorded for this clone. The J gene is TRBJ2-5, the V gene TRBV18; TRBD2 aligns across 10 bases. Germline V gene data show CDR1 as KGHSH and CDR2 as LQKENI. Unmatched junction bases numbered 8, after V lost 3 bases and J lost 4 bases. This CDR3 contains 16 residues. CDR3 DNA sequence: TGTGCCAGCTCACCCCAAAGGACTAGCGGTGGAGAGACCCAGTACTTC. Its protein is CASSPQRTSGGETQYF.

The chain uses TRBV15 and TRBJ2-2; D is undetermined. This CDR3 comprises 16 residues. With 3 bases removed from V and 7 bases from J, the gap between germline ends came to 18 bases. Germline CDR1 is LNHNV and CDR2 is YYDKDF (reference sequence). The CDR3 loop is CATSRAGSLSNGELFF. CDR3 DNA sequence: TGTGCCACCAGCAGGGCCGGGTCACTCAGTAACGGGGAGCTGTTTTTT.

The chain employs TRBV20-1 and TRBJ2-1, with D possibly matching TRBD1 (5 bases). V was trimmed by 6 bases and J by 10 bases, leaving 13 bases between them. The germline CDR1 and CDR2 sequences are DFQATT and SNEGSKA (reference sequence). The CDR3 extends over 11 amino acids. The CDR3 here is CSAPGSWEQFF. CDR3 nucleotide sequence: TGCAGTGCACCAGGGTCATGGGAGCAGTTCTTC.

The chain links TRBV7-9 to TRBJ2-1, with D possibly being TRBD1 (6 bases). With 5 bases removed from V and 7 bases from J, the gap between germline ends came to 15 bases. The CDR3 length is 14 residues. Germline CDR1 SEHNR, CDR2 FQNEAQ (reference sequence). CDR3 loop: CASSGGGVRNEQFF. The CDR3 nucleotides read TGTGCCAGCAGCGGGGGCGGAGTGAGGAATGAGCAGTTCTTC. Combining the CDR3 with reference TRBV7-9 and TRBJ2-1 gives the whole variable domain DTGVSQNPRHKITKRGQNVTFRCDPISEHNRLYWYRQTLGQGPEFLTYFQNEAQLEKSRLLSDRFSAERPKGSFSTLEIQRTEQGDSAMYLCASSGGGVRNEQFFGPGTRLTVL.

The rearrangement uses TRBV5-4 and TRBJ2-1; 11 bases fit TRBD2. The CDR3 runs to 16 residues. Unmatched junction bases numbered 9, after V lost 4 bases and J lost 6 bases. Germline assignment: CDR1 SGHNT and CDR2 YYREEE (reference sequence). In DNA, the CDR3 is TGTGCCAGCAGCCCCCCGACTAGCGGGATATCCAATGAGCAGTTCTTC. Its translation is CASSPPTSGISNEQFF.

This clone was counted once. The chain carries TRBV4-1 and TRBJ2-5; 11 bases match TRBD2. Trimming cost V 0 bases and J 5 bases; bases outside gene matches: 5. The CDR3 covers 16 residues. Germline V gives CDR1 MGHRA, CDR2 YSYEKL. As DNA, the CDR3 is TGCGCCAGCAGCCAAGATGGAACTAGCGGGAGTGAGACCCAGTACTTC. This gives the protein CASSQDGTSGSETQYF.

This clone was picked up a small number of times. V is TRBV5-1 and J is TRBJ1-4; 8 bases are a match to TRBD1. CDR3 length: 15 residues. Germline CDR1 reads SGHRS; CDR2 reads YFSETQ. The V gene end was trimmed by 8 bases and the J gene end by 8 bases; junction bases not matched to a gene: 14. CDR3 bases: TGCGCCAGTCGGGCCTTAACAGGGGGGAAAGAAAAACTGTTTTTT. Translated: CASRALTGGKEKLFF.

This clone was recorded only once. V and J are TRBV27 and TRBJ2-3, with TRBD2 matching 9 bases. The CDR3 spans 17 residues. Germline values: CDR1 MNHEY, CDR2 SMNVEV (reference sequence). J was trimmed by 2 bases and V by 7 bases; bases with no gene match: 13. CDR3: CASTQILAGIHTDTQYF. For the CDR3, the DNA is TGTGCCAGCACCCAAATTCTAGCGGGAATACACACAGATACGCAGTATTTT.

The chain recombines TRBV7-9 with TRBJ1-3, with 9 bases that match TRBD1. Germline V gene sequence: CDR1 SEHNR, CDR2 FQNEAQ (reference sequence). J was trimmed by 3 bases and V by 5 bases; bases with no gene match: 5. There are 15 residues in the CDR3. The CDR3 is CASSKGTGFGNTIYF. As DNA, the CDR3 is TGTGCCAGCAGCAAAGGGACAGGGTTTGGAAACACCATATATTTT.

Here the CDR3 DNA reads TGTGCCAGCAGTCGGGGGGCCGGGTACGAGCAGTACGTC. This sequence encodes CASSRGAGYEQYV. The J gene is TRBJ2-7, the V gene TRBV27, with a tentative D call TRBD2 (7 bases). Germline assignment: CDR1 MNHEY and CDR2 SMNVEV (reference sequence). CDR3 length: 13 residues. The V and J ends lost 5 bases and 4 bases respectively, with 12 bases between them.

V gene TRBV9 combines with J gene TRBJ1-1, with 12 bases that match TRBD1. The trim removed 2 bases at V and 4 bases at J, leaving 9 bases unmatched. The CDR3 has 17 amino acids. Germline CDR1 is SGDLS and CDR2 is YYNGEE. Here the CDR3 DNA reads TGTGCCAGCAGCGTTCCCGGGACAGGGGGCCCGGGCACTGAAGCTTTCTTT. Residues: CASSVPGTGGPGTEAFF.

V gene TRBV11-2 combines with J gene TRBJ2-2; D call uncertain. This CDR3 spans 15 amino acids. The germline V and J ends were trimmed by 0 bases and 0 bases, with 5 bases remaining between them. Germline loops: CDR1 SGHAT, CDR2 FQNNGV. In nucleotides, the CDR3 is TGTGCCAGCAGCTTAGACAGGACGAACACCGGGGAGCTGTTTTTT. It codes for CASSLDRTNTGELFF.

V and J are TRBV5-1 and TRBJ2-5; 10 positions match TRBD2. CDR3 length: 16 amino acids. The trim removed 0 bases at V and 1 base at J, leaving 3 bases unmatched. Germline CDR1 and CDR2: SGHRS and YFSETQ. The DNA for the CDR3 is TGCGCCAGCAGCTTGGTAGCGGGGGGTCCCCAAGAGACCCAGTACTTC. It yields the protein CASSLVAGGPQETQYF.